The TCR beta chain described here comes from a study of control samples from healthy donors and cancer patients (TCRdb year 2020). Library construction relied on the immunoSEQ multiplex PCR assay. TCRdb's version of the immuneACCESS table is confined to in-frame rearrangements and falls short of the full clone set. An unresolved V gene accounts for under half of the shortfall where checked; the remainder is of unknown origin. Counted in this sample were 150,000 to 200,000 clones; roughly 91% of them appeared once. In total, the top ten clones hold around 1.5% of the sample. Notes on this clone: Its antigen is not yet known. It has no much larger one-base neighbor in the sample; base qualities were not kept.

Reading the germline V gene (reference sequence) gives CDR1 LNHDA and CDR2 SQIVND. V loses 3 bases of germline sequence and J loses 5 bases, and the interval between the two ends is 8 bases. Including cysteine and phenylalanine, the CDR3 has 13 amino acids. This entry keeps only the CDR3 DNA: 39 bases, framed from base 1. The rearrangement joined TRBV19 to TRBJ1-5; the D segment could be TRBD1, given 6 matching bases. The sequencing input was blood. This receptor was obtained from a young woman in good health. The CDR3 region has the sequence CASSMGADQPQHF. The DNA is as follows: TGTGCCAGTAGTATGGGGGCGGATCAGCCCCAGCATTTT.